Presented here are 24 T cell receptor beta chains from one specimen sequenced in a study of blood T cell repertoires in COVID-19. Sequenced by immunoSEQ multiplex PCR; TCRdb stores in-frame clones only, minus some. The profile shows more than 300,000 clones, 80% to 95% of them singletons. Sequenced input: PBMCs or T cells enriched from blood (not recorded which). Receptors originate from a woman between 35 and 50 years old who had been exposed to COVID-19.

This CDR3 is CASSSEGRLAYTEAFF. CDR3 bases: TGTGCCAGCTCCTCGGAGGGAAGATTGGCCTACACTGAAGCTTTCTTT. V and J are TRBV3-1 (or the pseudogene TRBV3-2) and TRBJ1-1; D gene unclear. Germline V lookup: CDR1 LGHDT, CDR2 YNNKEL (reference sequence). Trimming removed 8 bases at V and 3 bases at J, with 22 bases between. This CDR3 contains 16 residues.

The chain has TRBV7-9 and TRBJ1-1; 8 bases fit TRBD1. This CDR3 has 17 residues. Germline-derived CDR1 and CDR2 are SEHNR and FQNEAQ (reference sequence). V was pared by 5 bases and J by 4 bases, with 15 bases of the junction left unmatched. CDR3 coding DNA: TGTGCCAGCAGCCTCGGATCGATTAGAGACAGGGGCACTGAAGCTTTCTTT. Translated, it gives CASSLGSIRDRGTEAFF. The full variable domain, rest sourced from reference TRBV7-9 and TRBJ1-1, is DTGVSQNPRHKITKRGQNVTFRCDPISEHNRLYWYRQTLGQGPEFLTYFQNEAQLEKSRLLSDRFSAERPKGSFSTLEIQRTEQGDSAMYLCASSLGSIRDRGTEAFFGQGTRLTVV.

The rearrangement uses TRBV7-6 and TRBJ2-1; 8 bases are a match to TRBD2. The CDR3 spans 16 residues. With V trimmed by 2 bases and J by 1 base, 4 bases remained unmatched. Germline loops: CDR1 SGHVS, CDR2 FNYEAQ. The CDR3 loop is CASSLRSGGSYNEQFF. CDR3 sequence (DNA): TGTGCCAGCAGCTTACGGTCGGGGGGGTCCTACAATGAGCAGTTCTTC. Full variable domain (remainder filled in from reference TRBV7-6 and TRBJ2-1): GAGVSQSPRYKVTKRGQDVALRCDPISGHVSLYWYRQALGQGPEFLTYFNYEAQQDKSGLPNDRFSAERPEGSISTLTIQRTEQRDSAMYRCASSLRSGGSYNEQFFGPGTRLTVL.

This CDR3 is CASSVDTAASSYNEQFF. CDR3 in DNA: TGTGCCAGCAGCGTCGACACAGCGGCGAGCTCCTACAATGAGCAGTTCTTC. This rearrangement joins TRBV9 to TRBJ2-1; weak D call: TRBD2 (5 bases). With 2 bases removed from V and 0 bases from J, the gap between germline ends came to 15 bases. This CDR3 is 17 amino acids long. Per the germline V gene, CDR1 is SGDLS and CDR2 is YYNGEE. Supplemented by reference TRBV9 and TRBJ2-1, the full variable domain reads DSGVTQTPKHLITATGQRVTLRCSPRSGDLSVYWYQQSLDQGLQFLIQYYNGEERAKGNILERFSAQQFPDLHSELNLSSLELGDSALYFCASSVDTAASSYNEQFFGPGTRLTVL.

This clone came up once. The CDR3 spells CASSLGQGVDSPLHF. CDR3 coding DNA: TGTGCCAGCAGCTTAGGCCAGGGGGTGGATTCACCCCTCCACTTT. The rearrangement uses TRBV7-9 and TRBJ1-6; 7 bases agree with TRBD1. The junction had 5 bases not matched to a gene; V was cut back by 1 base and J by 8 bases. Germline CDR1 and CDR2: SEHNR and FQNEAQ (reference sequence). CDR3 length: 15 residues.

This sequence joins TRBV2 and TRBJ2-7, with D perhaps matching TRBD1 (6 bases). CDR1 SNHLY and CDR2 FYNNEI come from the germline V gene. Trimming removed 7 bases at V and 4 bases at J, with 14 bases between. This CDR3 has 13 residues. For the CDR3, the DNA is TGTGCCAGCACCAGGACAGAGACGTACGAGCAGTACTTC. It codes for CASTRTETYEQYF.

The chain employs TRBV7-9 and TRBJ1-2, with no clear D. In germline, CDR1 is SEHNR, CDR2 FQNEAQ (reference sequence). V gave up 1 base and J gave up 0 bases, with 9 bases separating them. This CDR3 has 15 amino acids. The CDR3, as DNA: TGTGCCAGCAGCTTAGGCCAGGAAGCTAACTATGGCTACACCTTC. As protein: CASSLGQEANYGYTF.

This chain joins TRBV30 and TRBJ2-4; D might be TRBD1 (6 bases). The germline V gene encodes CDR1 GTSNPN and CDR2 SVGIG (reference sequence). Trimming shortened V by 0 bases and J by 1 base, and 19 bases separated the two germline ends. The CDR3 consists of 18 residues. CDR3 DNA: TGTGCCTGGAGTGTCGTGTTAGCCCGTCAGGGGGCCAAAAACATTCAGTACTTC. Translated, it gives CAWSVVLARQGAKNIQYF.

The chain couples TRBV6-5 to TRBJ2-1; D is possibly TRBD2 (5 bases). Deletions cut 6 bases from V and 2 bases from J, with 11 bases between. The CDR3 totals 14 residues. Germline V CDR1 and CDR2: MNHEY, SVGAGI. For the CDR3, the DNA is TGTGCCAGCAGGCCACTAGGCCCCTACAATGAGCAGTTCTTC. This gives the protein CASRPLGPYNEQFF.

The J gene is TRBJ1-2, the V gene TRBV24-1; maybe TRBD1 (5 bases). Germline V gives CDR1 KGHDR, CDR2 SFDVKD. Between the trimmed V and J ends, which lost 5 bases and 8 bases, there was a span of 11 bases. The CDR3 length is 12 residues. This CDR3 reads CATSGGGAGYTF. The DNA for the CDR3 is TGTGCCACCAGTGGCGGGGGAGCCGGCTACACCTTC.

This rearrangement joins TRBV30 to TRBJ2-3; 13 bases line up with TRBD2. The CDR3 sequence is 16 residues long. The V and J ends lost 3 bases and 4 bases, in that order; junction bases with no gene match: 7. Germline loops: CDR1 GTSNPN, CDR2 SVGIG (reference sequence). The CDR3 protein is CAWRTSGGRYSDTQYF. CDR3 coding DNA: TGTGCCTGGAGGACTAGCGGGGGGCGGTACTCAGATACGCAGTATTTT.

This clone was picked up a small number of times. The rearrangement uses TRBV7-2 and TRBJ2-1; possibly TRBD1 for D (5 bases). CDR3 length: 15 amino acids. The V gene's germline CDR1 is SGHTA and CDR2 FQGNSA. Trimming stripped 3 bases from V and 4 bases from J, with 13 bases between. CDR3 DNA: TGTGCCAGCAGCTTTGACCGACAGCCGTACAATGAGCAGTTCTTC. Translation: CASSFDRQPYNEQFF.

Details on this clone: The junction shows a germline mismatch at one end, possibly a read error. The chain links TRBV7-2 to TRBJ1-1; no reliable D call. Germline V gene data show CDR1 as SGHTA and CDR2 as FQGNSA. CDR3 length equals 15 residues. The CDR3 bases are TGTGTCAGCAGCTTCGGCGGAAACTACAAACTTGAAGCTTTCTTT. Residues: CVSSFGGNYKLEAFF.

The chain links TRBV21-1 to TRBJ1-5. TRBV21-1 is a listed pseudogene. CDR3 length: 17 residues. CDR3 DNA sequence: TGTGCCAGAAAGGGGCAGCGGGCCCTTTATAGCAATCAGCCCCAGCATTTT. The encoded protein is CARKGQRALYSNQPQHF.

This clone has at least ten counts. The chain carries TRBV24-1 and TRBJ2-2, with TRBD2 identical over 10 bases. The CDR3 loop spans 17 amino acids. CDR1 is KGHDR and CDR2 is SFDVKD in the germline V gene. Trimming took 0 bases from V and 3 from J; bases not matched to a gene: 3. The CDR3 DNA reads as TGTGCCACCAGTGATTTGCAAAGCGGGGGGGACACCGGGGAGCTGTTTTTT. This encodes CATSDLQSGGDTGELFF.

Comments on this clone: The sample holds other DNA sequences that translate to the same CDR3. In DNA, the CDR3 is TGTGCCAGCAGCTTAGATCGGGGACAGCCCCAGCATTTT. As protein: CASSLDRGQPQHF. The chain joins TRBV11-2 to TRBJ1-5; D gene ambiguous. CDR1 and CDR2 (germline): SGHAT, FQNNGV. The CDR3 runs 13 residues. The V end lost 0 bases, the J end lost 7 bases, and 7 bases lay between the germline ends. The full variable domain, completed using reference TRBV11-2 and TRBJ1-5, is EAGVAQSPRYKIIEKRQSVAFWCNPISGHATLYWYQQILGQGPKLLIQFQNNGVVDDSQLPKDRFSAERLKGVDSTLKIQPAKLEDSAVYLCASSLDRGQPQHFGDGTRLSIL.

The rearrangement joins TRBV4-1 to TRBJ2-3, with a possible D match to TRBD1 (6 bases). Trimming removed 1 base at V and 4 bases at J, with 15 bases between. CDR3 length: 16 amino acids. Per the germline V gene, CDR1 is MGHRA and CDR2 is YSYEKL. DNA of the CDR3: TGCGCCAGCAGCCAAGGAGGGTCAGGGGATCCAGATACGCAGTATTTT. This translates into CASSQGGSGDPDTQYF.

The genes are TRBV6-2 or TRBV6-3 and TRBJ1-5; no firm D call. CDR3 length equals 17 residues. Deletions cut 1 base from V and 3 bases from J, with 16 bases between. Germline loops: CDR1 MNHEY, CDR2 SVGEGT. DNA of the CDR3: TGTGCCAGCAGTTACTTCAGTACCTTTCAGAACAATCAGCCCCAGCATTTT. The encoded protein is CASSYFSTFQNNQPQHF.

This chain joins TRBV19 and TRBJ1-2; 10 nucleotides align to TRBD1. From germline, CDR1 is LNHDA and CDR2 SQIVND (reference sequence). The CDR3 extends over 15 amino acids. The J segment lost 6 bases and the V segment lost 1 base, leaving 5 bases of the junction unmatched. CDR3 sequence: CASSIAGTGVHGYTF. The CDR3 DNA follows: TGTGCCAGTAGTATAGCGGGGACAGGGGTCCATGGCTACACCTTC.

The V and J genes are TRBV19 and TRBJ1-5; perhaps TRBD1 as D (6 bases). This CDR3 is built from 15 residues. Trimming removed 4 bases from V and 3 bases from J, with 13 bases in between. Germline V gene sequence: CDR1 LNHDA, CDR2 SQIVND (reference sequence). This chain's CDR3 is CASSRGQNNNQPQHF. The CDR3 DNA reads TGTGCCAGTAGTAGGGGGCAGAATAACAATCAGCCCCAGCATTTT.

The chain couples TRBV7-9 to TRBJ2-7; 8 positions agree with TRBD2. CDR3 length equals 16 residues. Germline CDR1 reads SEHNR; CDR2 reads FQNEAQ (reference sequence). Losses at the gene ends were 5 bases for V and 2 bases for J; bases not matched to a gene: 11. CDR3 loop: CASSPSGAGAAYEQYF. In DNA form, the CDR3 reads TGTGCCAGCAGCCCCTCGGGAGCGGGAGCCGCCTACGAGCAGTACTTC.

This clone has a single count. The rearrangement links TRBV6-5 to TRBJ1-2, with D possibly being TRBD1 (5 bases). This CDR3 contains 14 residues. V was pared by 4 bases and J by 11 bases, with 20 bases between. Germline CDR1 and CDR2: MNHEY and SVGAGI. The CDR3 sequence is CASSSPGGLSRYTF. DNA of the CDR3: TGTGCCAGCAGTTCCCCGGGGGGTCTCTCTAGGTACACCTTC.

The gene calls are TRBV10-3 and TRBJ1-2; perhaps TRBD1 as D (5 bases). Germline lookup yields CDR1 ENHRY and CDR2 SYGVKD. The ends were cut back, 10 bases at V and 3 bases at J, with 18 bases in the middle. The CDR3 length is 14 residues. This CDR3 is CATGREMGYYGYTF. DNA of the CDR3: TGTGCCACAGGGAGGGAGATGGGGTACTATGGCTACACCTTC.

The V and J genes are TRBV9 and TRBJ1-5; 7 bases are a match to TRBD1. Germline CDR1 and CDR2: SGDLS and YYNGEE. The CDR3 has 15 amino acids. J lost 4 bases, V lost 2 bases, and 6 bases had no gene match. CDR3 coding DNA: TGTGCCAGCAGCGTCGGGGGACAGCTAAATCAGCCCCAGCATTTT. The encoded protein is CASSVGGQLNQPQHF.